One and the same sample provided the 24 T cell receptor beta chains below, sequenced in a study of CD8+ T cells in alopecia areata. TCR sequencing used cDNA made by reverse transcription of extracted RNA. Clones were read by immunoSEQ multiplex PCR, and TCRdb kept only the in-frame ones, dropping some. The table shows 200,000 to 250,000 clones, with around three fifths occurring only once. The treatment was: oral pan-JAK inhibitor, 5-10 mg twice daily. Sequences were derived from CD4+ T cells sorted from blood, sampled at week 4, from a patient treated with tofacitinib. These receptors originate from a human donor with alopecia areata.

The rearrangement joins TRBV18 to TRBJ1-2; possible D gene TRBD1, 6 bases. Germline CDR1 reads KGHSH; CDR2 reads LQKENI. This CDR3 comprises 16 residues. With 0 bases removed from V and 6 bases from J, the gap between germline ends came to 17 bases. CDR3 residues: CASSPPNSGTKDGYTF. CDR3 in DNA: TGTGCCAGCTCACCACCGAATTCCGGGACAAAAGATGGCTACACCTTC.

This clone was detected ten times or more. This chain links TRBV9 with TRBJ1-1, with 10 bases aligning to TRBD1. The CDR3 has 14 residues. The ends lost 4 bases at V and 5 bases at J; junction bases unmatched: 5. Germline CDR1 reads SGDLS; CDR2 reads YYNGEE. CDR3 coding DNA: TGTGCCAGCAGCAAGGGGGACAGGGGAACTGAAGCTTTCTTT. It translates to CASSKGDRGTEAFF.

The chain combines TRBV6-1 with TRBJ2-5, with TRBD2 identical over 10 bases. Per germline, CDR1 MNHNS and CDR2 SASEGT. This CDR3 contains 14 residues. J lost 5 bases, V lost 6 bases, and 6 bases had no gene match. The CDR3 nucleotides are TGTGCCAGCAGCTCGGGACTAGCGACGGAGACCCAGTACTTC. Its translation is CASSSGLATETQYF.

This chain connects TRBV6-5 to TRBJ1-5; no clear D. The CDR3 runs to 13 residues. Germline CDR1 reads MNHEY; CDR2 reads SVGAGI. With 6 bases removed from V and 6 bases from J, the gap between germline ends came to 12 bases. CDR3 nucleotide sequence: TGTGCCAGCAGGCAAGGGTTAGGTCAGCCCCAGCATTTT. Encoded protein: CASRQGLGQPQHF.

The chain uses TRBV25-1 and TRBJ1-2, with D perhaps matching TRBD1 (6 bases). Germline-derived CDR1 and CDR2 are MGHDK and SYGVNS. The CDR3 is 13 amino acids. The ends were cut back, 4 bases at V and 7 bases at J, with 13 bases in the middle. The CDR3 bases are TGTGCCAGCAGTGGGGGAGGGGGGGCTGGCTACACCTTC. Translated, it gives CASSGGGGAGYTF.

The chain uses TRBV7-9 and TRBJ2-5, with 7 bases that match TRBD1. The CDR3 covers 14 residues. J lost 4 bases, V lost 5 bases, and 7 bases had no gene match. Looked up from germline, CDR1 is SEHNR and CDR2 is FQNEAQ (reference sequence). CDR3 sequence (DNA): TGTGCCAGCAGCCGTCCACAGGGGCTAGAGACCCAGTACTTC. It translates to CASSRPQGLETQYF. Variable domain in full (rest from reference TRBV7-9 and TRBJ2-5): DTGVSQNPRHKITKRGQNVTFRCDPISEHNRLYWYRQTLGQGPEFLTYFQNEAQLEKSRLLSDRFSAERPKGSFSTLEIQRTEQGDSAMYLCASSRPQGLETQYFGPGTRLLVL.

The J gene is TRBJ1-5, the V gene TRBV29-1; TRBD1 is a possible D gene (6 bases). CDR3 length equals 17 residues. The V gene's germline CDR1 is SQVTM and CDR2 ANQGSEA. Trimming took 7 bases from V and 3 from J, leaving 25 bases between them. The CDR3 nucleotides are TGCAGCGCAGATGGGACAAGGGAACCGCCATTCAATCAGCCCCAGCATTTT. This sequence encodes CSADGTREPPFNQPQHF.

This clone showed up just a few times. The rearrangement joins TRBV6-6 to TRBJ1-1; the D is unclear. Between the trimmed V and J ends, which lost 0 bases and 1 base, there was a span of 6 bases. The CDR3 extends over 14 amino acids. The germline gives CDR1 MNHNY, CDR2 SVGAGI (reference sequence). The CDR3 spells CASSYSVGNTEAFF. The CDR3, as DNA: TGTGCCAGCAGTTACTCGGTGGGGAACACTGAAGCTTTCTTT.

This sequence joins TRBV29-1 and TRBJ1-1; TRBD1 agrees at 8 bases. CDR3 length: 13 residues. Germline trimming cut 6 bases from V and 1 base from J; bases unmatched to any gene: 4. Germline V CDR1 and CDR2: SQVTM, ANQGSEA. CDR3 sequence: CSVETGANTEAFF. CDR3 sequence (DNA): TGCAGCGTAGAGACAGGGGCGAACACTGAAGCTTTCTTT. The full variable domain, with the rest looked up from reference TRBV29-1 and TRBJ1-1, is SAVISQKPSRDICQRGTSLTIQCQVDSQVTMMFWYRQQPGQSLTLIATANQGSEATYESGFVIDKFPISRPNLTFSTLTVSNMSPEDSSIYLCSVETGANTEAFFGQGTRLTVV.

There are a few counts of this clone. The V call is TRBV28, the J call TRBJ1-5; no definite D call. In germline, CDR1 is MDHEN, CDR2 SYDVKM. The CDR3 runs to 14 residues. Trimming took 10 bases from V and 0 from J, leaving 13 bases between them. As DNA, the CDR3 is TGTGCCATACAGAAAGGGAATAGCAATCAGCCCCAGCATTTT. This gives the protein CAIQKGNSNQPQHF.

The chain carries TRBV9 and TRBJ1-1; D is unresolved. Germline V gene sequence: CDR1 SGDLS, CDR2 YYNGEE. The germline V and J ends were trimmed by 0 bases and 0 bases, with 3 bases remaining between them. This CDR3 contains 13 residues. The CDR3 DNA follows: TGTGCCAGCAGCGTAGAGGTGAACACTGAAGCTTTCTTT. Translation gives CASSVEVNTEAFF.

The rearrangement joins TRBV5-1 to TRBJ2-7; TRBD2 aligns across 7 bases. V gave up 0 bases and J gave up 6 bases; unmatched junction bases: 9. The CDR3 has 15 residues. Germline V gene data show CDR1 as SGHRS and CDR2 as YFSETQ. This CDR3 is CASSLGTGGKIEQYF. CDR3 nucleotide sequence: TGCGCCAGCAGCTTGGGGACGGGAGGTAAGATCGAGCAGTACTTC.

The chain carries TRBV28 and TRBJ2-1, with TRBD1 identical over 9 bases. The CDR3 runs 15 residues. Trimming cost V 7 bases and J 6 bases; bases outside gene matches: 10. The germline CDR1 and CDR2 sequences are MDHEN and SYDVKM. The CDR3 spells CASTPGDRDANEQFF. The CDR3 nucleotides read TGTGCCAGCACCCCGGGGGACAGGGATGCCAATGAGCAGTTCTTC.

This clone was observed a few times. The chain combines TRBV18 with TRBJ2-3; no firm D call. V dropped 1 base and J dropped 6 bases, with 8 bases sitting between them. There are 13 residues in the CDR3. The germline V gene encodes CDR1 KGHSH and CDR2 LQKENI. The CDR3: CASSPQGIDTQYF. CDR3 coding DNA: TGTGCCAGCTCACCACAAGGGATTGATACGCAGTATTTT.

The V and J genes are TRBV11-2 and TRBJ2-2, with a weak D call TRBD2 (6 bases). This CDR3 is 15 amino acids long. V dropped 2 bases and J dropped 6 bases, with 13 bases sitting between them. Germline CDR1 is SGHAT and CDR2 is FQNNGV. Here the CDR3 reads CASSLFRGSPGELFF. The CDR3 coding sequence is TGTGCCAGCAGCTTATTCCGGGGGTCCCCCGGGGAGCTGTTTTTT.

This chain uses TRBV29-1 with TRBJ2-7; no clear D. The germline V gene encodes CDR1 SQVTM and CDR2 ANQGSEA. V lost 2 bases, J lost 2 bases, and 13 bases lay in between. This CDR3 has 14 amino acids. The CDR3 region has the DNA TGCAGCGTTGAAATGAGTGGCCGGCCCTACGAGCAGTACTTC. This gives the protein CSVEMSGRPYEQYF.

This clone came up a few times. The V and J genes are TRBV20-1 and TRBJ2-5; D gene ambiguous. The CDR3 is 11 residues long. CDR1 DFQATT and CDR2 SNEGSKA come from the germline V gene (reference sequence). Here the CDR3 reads CKRVPQETQYF. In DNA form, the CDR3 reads TGCAAAAGGGTCCCTCAAGAGACCCAGTACTTC.

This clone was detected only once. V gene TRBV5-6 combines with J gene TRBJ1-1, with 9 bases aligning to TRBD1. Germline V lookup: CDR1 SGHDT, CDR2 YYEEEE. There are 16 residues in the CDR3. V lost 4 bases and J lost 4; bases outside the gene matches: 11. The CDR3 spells CASSPGQGSRGTEAFF. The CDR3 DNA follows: TGTGCCAGCAGCCCGGGACAGGGTTCGAGAGGCACTGAAGCTTTCTTT.

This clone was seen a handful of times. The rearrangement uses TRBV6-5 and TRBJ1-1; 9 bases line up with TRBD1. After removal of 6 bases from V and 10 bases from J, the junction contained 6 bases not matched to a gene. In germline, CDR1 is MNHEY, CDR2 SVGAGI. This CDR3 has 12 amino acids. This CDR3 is CASRRQGDGAFF. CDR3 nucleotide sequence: TGTGCCAGCAGACGACAGGGGGATGGAGCTTTCTTT.

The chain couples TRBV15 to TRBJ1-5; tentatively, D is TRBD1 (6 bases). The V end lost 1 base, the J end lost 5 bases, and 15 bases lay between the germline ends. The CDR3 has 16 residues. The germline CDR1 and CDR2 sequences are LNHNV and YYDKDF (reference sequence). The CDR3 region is CATSRAEGGPDQPQHF. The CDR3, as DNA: TGTGCCACCAGCAGAGCCGAGGGGGGCCCGGATCAGCCCCAGCATTTT.

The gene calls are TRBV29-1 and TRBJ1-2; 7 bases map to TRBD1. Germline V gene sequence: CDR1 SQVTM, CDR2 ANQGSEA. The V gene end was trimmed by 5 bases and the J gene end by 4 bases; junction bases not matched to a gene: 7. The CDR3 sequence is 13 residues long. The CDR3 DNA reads TGCAGCGTTTCCAGACAGGGCGCCTATGGCTACACCTTC. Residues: CSVSRQGAYGYTF.

The CDR3 DNA is TGTGCCAGCAGCCCATTCGGGGGGGCCCGAACAGATACGCAGTATTTT. Amino acids: CASSPFGGARTDTQYF. The V and J genes are TRBV13 and TRBJ2-3; 8 positions agree with TRBD2. This CDR3 is 16 amino acids long. From germline, CDR1 is PRHDT and CDR2 FYEKMQ (reference sequence). V lost 5 bases and J lost 3; bases outside the gene matches: 10.

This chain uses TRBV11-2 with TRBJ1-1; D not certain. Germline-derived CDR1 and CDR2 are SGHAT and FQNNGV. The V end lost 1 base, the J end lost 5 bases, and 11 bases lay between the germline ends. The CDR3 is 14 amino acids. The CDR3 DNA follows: TGTGCCAGCAGCTTAGTTTATCTGGGTACTGAAGCTTTCTTT. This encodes CASSLVYLGTEAFF.

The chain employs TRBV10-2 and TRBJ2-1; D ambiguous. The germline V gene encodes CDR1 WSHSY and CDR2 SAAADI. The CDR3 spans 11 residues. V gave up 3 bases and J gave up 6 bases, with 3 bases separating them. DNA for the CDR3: TGCGCCAGCAGTGAATCCAATGAGCAGTTCTTC. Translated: CASSESNEQFF.